This TCR beta chain was sequenced for a study of identical twins. The trim removed 6 bases at V and 5 bases at J, leaving 11 bases unmatched. Germline-derived CDR1 and CDR2 are DFQATT and SNEGSKA (reference sequence). The CDR3 covers 14 residues. TCRdb re-derived calls from the 5' RACE reads in MiXCR, one entry per CDR3 protein. The sample holds 700,000 or so distinct CDR3 sequences, about 20% seen once. As for this clonotype: The antigen is not known.

Overall study findings and caveats: In cord blood, abundant beta clonotypes had fewer insertions; memory showed no trend.

The data were also submitted as part of a second study, on T cells expressing NK-cell markers. This second report adds: Sequencing covered eight donors, seven HCMV-seropositive and one seronegative.

The chain combines TRBV20-1 with TRBJ2-7; 9 positions match TRBD1. Sequencing used PBMCs. This receptor was obtained from a woman in her late teens or twenties in good health. The CDR3 here is CSARDRDRRDEQYF. The DNA of the CDR3 is TGCAGTGCCCGGGACAGGGATCGTCGGGACGAGCAGTACTTC.